Given below is one T cell receptor (beta chain) in context. Antigen unknown. V lost 7 bases and J lost 4, with 13 bases in between. CDR3 length: 14 amino acids. Germline CDR1 and CDR2: MNHNS and SASEGT. TCRdb used MiXCR to reprocess the RT-PCR reads, holding one entry per CDR3 protein. Counted here are about 570,000 distinct CDR3 sequences, 12% occurring once; the ten biggest clones make up about 9.4%. This entry belongs to a study of response to subunit inactivated influenza vaccine. General study findings and limits: Authors suggested that a seasonal influenza vaccination recruits few new T cells each time.

The chain carries TRBV6-1 and TRBJ1-4, with D possibly matching TRBD1 (6 bases). The material sequenced was PBMCs from blood, taken on the day of vaccination. The receptor comes from a man in his forties or fifties who received an inactivated influenza vaccine. The CDR3 spells CASTLGRGNEKLFF. For the CDR3, the DNA is TGTGCCAGCACCCTCGGCAGGGGTAATGAAAAACTGTTTTTT.